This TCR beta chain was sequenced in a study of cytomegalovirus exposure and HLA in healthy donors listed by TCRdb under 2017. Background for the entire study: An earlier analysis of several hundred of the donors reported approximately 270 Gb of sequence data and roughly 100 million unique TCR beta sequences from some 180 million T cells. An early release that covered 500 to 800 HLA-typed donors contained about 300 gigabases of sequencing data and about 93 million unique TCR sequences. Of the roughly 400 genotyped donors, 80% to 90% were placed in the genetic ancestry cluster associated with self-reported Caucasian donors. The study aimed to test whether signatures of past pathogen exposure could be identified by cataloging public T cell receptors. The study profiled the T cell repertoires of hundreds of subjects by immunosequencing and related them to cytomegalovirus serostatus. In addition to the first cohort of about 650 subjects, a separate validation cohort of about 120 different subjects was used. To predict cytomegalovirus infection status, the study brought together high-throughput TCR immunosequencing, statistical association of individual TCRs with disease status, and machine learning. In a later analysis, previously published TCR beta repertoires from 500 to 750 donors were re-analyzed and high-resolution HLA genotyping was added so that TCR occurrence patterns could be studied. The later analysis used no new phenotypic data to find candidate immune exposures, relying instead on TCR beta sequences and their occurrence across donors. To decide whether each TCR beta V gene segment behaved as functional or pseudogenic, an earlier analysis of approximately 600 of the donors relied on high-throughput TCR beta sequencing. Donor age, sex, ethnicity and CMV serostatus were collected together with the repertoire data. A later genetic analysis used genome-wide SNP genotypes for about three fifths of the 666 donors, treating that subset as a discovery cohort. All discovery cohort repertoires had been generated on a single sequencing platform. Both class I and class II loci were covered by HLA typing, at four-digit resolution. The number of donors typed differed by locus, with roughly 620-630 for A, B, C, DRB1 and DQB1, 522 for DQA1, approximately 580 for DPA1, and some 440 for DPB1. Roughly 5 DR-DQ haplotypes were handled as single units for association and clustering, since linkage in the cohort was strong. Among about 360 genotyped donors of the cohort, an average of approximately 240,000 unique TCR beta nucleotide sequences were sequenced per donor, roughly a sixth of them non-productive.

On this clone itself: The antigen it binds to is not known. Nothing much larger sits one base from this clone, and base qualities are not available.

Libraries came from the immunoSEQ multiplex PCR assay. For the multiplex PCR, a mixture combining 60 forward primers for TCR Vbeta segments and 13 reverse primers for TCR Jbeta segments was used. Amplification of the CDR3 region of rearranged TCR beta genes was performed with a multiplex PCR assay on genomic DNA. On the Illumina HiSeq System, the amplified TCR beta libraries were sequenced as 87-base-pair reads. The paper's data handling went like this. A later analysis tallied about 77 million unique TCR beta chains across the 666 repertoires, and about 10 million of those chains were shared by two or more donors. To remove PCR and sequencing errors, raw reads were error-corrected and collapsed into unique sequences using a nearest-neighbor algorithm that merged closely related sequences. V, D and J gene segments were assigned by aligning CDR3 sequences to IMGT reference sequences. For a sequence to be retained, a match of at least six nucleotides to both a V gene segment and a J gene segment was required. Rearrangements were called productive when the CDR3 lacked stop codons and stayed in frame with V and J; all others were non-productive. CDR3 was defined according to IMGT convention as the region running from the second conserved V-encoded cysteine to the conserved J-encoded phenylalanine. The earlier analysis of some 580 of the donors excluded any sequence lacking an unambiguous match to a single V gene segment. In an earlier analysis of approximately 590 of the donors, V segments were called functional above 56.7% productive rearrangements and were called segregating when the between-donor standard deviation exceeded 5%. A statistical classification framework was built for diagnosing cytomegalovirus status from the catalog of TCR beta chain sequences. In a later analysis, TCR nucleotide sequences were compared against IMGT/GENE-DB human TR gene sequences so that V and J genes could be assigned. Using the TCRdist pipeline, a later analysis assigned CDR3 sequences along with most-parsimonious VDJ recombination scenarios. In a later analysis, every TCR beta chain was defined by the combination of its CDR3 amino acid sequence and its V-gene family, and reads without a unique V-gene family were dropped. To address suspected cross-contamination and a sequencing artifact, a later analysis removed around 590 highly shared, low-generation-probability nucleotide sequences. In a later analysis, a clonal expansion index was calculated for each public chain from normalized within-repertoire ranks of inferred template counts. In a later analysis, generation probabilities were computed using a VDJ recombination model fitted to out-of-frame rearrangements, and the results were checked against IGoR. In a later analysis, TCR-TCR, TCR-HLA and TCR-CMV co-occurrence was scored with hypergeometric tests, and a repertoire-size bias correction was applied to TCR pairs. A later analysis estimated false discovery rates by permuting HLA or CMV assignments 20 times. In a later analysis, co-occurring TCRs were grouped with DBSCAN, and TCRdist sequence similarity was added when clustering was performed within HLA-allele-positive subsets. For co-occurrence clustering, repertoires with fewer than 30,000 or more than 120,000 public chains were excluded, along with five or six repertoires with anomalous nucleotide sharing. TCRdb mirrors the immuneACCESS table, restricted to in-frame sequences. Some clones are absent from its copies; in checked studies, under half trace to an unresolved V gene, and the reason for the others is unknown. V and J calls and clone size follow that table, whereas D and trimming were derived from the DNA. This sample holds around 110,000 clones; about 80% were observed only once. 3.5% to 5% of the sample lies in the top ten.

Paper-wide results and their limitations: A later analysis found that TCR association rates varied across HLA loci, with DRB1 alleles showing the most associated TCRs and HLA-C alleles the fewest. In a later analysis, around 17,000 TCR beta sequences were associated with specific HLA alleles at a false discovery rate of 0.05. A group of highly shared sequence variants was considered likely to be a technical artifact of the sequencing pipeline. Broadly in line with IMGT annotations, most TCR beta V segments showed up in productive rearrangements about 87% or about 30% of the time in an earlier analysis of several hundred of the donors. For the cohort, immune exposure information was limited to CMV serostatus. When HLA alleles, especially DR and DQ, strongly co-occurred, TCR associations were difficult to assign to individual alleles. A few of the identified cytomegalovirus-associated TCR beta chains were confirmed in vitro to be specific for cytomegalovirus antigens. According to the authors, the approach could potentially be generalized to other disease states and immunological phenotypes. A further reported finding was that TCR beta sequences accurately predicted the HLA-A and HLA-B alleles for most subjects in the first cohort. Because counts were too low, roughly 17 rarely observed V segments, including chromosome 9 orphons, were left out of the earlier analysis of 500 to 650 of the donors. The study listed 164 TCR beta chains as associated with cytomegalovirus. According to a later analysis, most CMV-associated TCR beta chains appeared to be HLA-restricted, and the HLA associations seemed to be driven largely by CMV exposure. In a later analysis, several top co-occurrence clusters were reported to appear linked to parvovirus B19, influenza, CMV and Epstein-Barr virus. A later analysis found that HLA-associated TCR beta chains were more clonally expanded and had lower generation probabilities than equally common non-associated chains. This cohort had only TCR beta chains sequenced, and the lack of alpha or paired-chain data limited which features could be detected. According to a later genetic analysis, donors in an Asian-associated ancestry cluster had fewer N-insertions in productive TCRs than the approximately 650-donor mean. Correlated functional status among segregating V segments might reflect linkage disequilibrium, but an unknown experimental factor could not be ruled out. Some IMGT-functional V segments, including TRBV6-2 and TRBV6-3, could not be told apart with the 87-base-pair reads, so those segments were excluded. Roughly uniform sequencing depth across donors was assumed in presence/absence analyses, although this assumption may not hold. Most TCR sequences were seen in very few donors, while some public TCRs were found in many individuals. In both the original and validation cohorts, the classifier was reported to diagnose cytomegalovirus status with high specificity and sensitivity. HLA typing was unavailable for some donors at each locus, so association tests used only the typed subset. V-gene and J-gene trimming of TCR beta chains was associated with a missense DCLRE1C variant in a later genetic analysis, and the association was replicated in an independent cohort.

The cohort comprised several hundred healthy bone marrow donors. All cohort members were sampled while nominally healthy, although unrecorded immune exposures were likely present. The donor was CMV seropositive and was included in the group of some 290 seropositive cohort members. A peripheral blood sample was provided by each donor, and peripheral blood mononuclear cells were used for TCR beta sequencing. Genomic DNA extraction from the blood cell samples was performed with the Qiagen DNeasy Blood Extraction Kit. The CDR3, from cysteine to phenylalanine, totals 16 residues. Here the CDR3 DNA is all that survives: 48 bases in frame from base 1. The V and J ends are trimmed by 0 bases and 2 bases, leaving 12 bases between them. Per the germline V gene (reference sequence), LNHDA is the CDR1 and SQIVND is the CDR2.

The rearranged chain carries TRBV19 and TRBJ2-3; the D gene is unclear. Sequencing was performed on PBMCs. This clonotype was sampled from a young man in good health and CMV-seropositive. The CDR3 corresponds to CASSIDARRPTDTQYF. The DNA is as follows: TGTGCCAGTAGTATAGATGCCAGGCGCCCCACAGATACGCAGTATTTT. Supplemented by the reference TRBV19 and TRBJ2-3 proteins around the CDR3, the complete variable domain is DGGITQSPKYLFRKEGQNVTLSCEQNLNHDAMYWYRQDPGQGLRLIYYSQIVNDFQKGDIAEGYSVSREKKESFPLTVTSAQKNPTAFYLCASSIDARRPTDTQYFGPGTRLTVL.